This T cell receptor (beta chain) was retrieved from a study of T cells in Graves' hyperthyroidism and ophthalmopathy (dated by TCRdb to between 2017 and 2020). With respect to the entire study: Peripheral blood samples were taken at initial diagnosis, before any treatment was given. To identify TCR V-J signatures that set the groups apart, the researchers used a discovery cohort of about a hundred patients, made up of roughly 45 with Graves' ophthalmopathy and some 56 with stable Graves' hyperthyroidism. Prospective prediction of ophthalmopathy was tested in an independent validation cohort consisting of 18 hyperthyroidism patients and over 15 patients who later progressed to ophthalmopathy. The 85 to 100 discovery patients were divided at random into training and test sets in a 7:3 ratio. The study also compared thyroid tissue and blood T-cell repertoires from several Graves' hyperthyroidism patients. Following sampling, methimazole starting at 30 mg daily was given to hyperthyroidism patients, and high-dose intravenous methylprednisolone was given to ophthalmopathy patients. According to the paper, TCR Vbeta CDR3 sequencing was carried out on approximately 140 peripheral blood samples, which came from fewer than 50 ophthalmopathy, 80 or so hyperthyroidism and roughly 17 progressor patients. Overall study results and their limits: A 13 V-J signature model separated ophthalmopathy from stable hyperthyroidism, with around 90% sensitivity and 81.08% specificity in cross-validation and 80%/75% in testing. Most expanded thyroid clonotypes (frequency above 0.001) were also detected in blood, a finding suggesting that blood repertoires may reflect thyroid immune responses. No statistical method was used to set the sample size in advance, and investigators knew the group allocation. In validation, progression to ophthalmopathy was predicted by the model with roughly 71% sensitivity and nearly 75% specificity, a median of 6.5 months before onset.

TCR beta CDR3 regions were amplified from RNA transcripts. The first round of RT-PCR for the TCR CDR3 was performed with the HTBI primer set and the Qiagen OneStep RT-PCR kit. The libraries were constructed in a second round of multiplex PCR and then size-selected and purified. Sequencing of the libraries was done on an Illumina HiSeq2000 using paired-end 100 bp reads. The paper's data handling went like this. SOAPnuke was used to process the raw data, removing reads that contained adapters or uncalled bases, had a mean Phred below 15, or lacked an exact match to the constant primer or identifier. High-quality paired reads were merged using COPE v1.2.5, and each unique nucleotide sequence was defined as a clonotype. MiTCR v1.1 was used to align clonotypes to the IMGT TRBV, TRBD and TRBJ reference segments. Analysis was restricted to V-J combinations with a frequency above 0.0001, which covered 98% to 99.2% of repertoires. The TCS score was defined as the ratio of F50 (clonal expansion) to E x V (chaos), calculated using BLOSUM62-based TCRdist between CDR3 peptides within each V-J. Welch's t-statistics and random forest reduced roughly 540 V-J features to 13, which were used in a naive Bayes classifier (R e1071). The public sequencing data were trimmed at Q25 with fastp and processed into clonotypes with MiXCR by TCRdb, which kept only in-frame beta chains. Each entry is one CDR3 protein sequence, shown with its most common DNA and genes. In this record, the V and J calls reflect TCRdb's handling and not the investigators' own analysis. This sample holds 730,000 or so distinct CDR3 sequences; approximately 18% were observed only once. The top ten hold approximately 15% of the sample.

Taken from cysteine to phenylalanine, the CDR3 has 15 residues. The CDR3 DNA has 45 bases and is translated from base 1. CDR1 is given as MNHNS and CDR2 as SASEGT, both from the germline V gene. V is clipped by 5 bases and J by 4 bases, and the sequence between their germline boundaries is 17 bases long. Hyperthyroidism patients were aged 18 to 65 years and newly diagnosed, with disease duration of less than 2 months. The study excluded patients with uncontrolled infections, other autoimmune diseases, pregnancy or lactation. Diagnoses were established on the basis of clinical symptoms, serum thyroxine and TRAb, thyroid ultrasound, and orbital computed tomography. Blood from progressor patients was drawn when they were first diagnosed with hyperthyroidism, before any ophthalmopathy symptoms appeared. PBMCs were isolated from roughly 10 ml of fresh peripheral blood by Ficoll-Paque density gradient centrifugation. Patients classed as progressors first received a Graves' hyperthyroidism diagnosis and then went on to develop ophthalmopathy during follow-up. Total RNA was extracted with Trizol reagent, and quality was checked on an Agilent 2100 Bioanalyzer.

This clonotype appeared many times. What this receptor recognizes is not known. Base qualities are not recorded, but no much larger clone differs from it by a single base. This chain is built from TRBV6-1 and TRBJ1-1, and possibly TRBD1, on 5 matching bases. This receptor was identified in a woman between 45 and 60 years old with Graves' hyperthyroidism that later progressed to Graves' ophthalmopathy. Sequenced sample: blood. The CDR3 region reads CASSLTPGRSTEAFF. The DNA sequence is TGTGCCAGCAGTCTGACTCCAGGGCGTAGCACTGAAGCTTTCTTT.